This paragraph covers one TCR beta chain sequence. Clones were read by immunoSEQ multiplex PCR, and TCRdb kept only the in-frame ones, dropping some. The sample consists of a few hundred thousand clones, more than 75% of them appearing once. The data stem from a study of blood T cell repertoires in COVID-19. Each recovered donor of Cohort 3 presented with two negative PCRs, clearance, or symptom resolution. Source material: PBMCs or T cells enriched from blood (not recorded which). This sequence originates from a woman between 18 and 29 years old who had recovered from COVID-19.

The CDR3 region has the DNA TGCGCCAGCAGCTTGGTCCGGGGGGTGGCCTACGAGCAGTACTTC. Translated, it gives CASSLVRGVAYEQYF. This chain uses TRBV5-1 with TRBJ2-7; 7 nucleotides line up with TRBD2. Germline CDR1 and CDR2: SGHRS and YFSETQ. The CDR3 sequence is 15 residues long. The V gene end was trimmed by 0 bases and the J gene end by 2 bases; junction bases not matched to a gene: 5.